One and the same sample provided the 32 T cell receptor beta chains below, sequenced in a study of T cells in Graves' hyperthyroidism and ophthalmopathy (dated by TCRdb to about 2019). Library method: multiplex PCR. TCRdb records Illumina HiSeq 2000 as the sequencer. TCR beta CDR3 regions were amplified from RNA transcripts. The first round of RT-PCR for the TCR CDR3 was performed with the HTBI primer set and the Qiagen OneStep RT-PCR kit. TCRdb redid the processing of the public reads, applying fastp at Q25 and MiXCR, and retained in-frame beta chains. One record per CDR3 amino acid sequence lists the most common genes and DNA. The sample table contains 500,000 to 650,000 distinct CDR3 sequences; only one count was recorded for 15% to 20% of them. Roughly a sixth of the sample belongs to the ten largest clones. The material sequenced was blood. The receptors derive from a woman aged 18-29 years with Graves' ophthalmopathy.

This clonotype has ten or more counts. The chain uses TRBV3-1 and TRBJ2-3; D might be TRBD1 (5 bases). From germline, CDR1 is LGHDT and CDR2 YNNKEL (reference sequence). The CDR3 has 15 residues. With 3 bases removed from V and 1 base from J, the gap between germline ends came to 11 bases. For the CDR3, the DNA is TGTGCCAGCAGCCAGCGGACAATACGCACAGATACGCAGTATTTT. Translating it yields CASSQRTIRTDTQYF.

Many counts were recorded for this clonotype. The rearrangement links TRBV7-8 to TRBJ2-7; D is perhaps TRBD2 (6 bases). The CDR3 is made up of 14 amino acids. CDR1 SGHVS and CDR2 FQNEAQ come from the germline V gene. V was trimmed by 1 base and J by 6 bases, leaving 13 bases between them. The CDR3 protein is CASSLVLAKGEQYF. In DNA form, the CDR3 reads TGTGCCAGCAGCTTAGTTCTAGCGAAAGGCGAGCAGTACTTC.

V and J are TRBV9 and TRBJ2-5, with D unresolved. There are 13 residues in the CDR3. Looked up from germline, CDR1 is SGDLS and CDR2 is YYNGEE. Trimming took 0 bases from V and 0 from J, leaving 3 bases between them. CDR3 sequence reads: CASSVGYQETQYF. The CDR3 nucleotides are TGTGCCAGCAGCGTAGGGTACCAAGAGACCCAGTACTTC.

V gene TRBV9 combines with J gene TRBJ2-3; TRBD2 matches 11 bases. Germline V gives CDR1 SGDLS, CDR2 YYNGEE. There are 16 residues in the CDR3. The V segment lost 3 bases and the J segment 3 bases; nucleotides outside the gene matches: 6. The CDR3 spells CASSEGLAETTDTQYF. The CDR3 bases are TGTGCCAGCAGCGAGGGACTAGCGGAAACTACAGATACGCAGTATTTT.

The chain couples TRBV12-3 or TRBV12-4 to TRBJ1-2, with 10 nucleotides matching TRBD1. V lost 5 bases to trimming and J lost 3 bases; unmatched junction nucleotides: 15. The CDR3 consists of 18 residues. This CDR3 reads CASSLWQGTGAPYYGYTF. In nucleotides, the CDR3 is TGTGCCAGCAGTCTATGGCAGGGGACAGGGGCGCCTTACTATGGCTACACCTTC.

About this clonotype itself: A much more abundant neighbour one base away suggests this may be a read error. This is likely a read error, given that the CDR3 carries no conserved phenylalanine or tryptophan at its end. The chain joins TRBV2 to TRBJ1-4, with D perhaps matching TRBD1 (6 bases). The CDR3 runs to 19 residues. Germline V gives CDR1 SNHLY, CDR2 FYNNEI. V was cut by 2 bases and J by 0 bases, with 19 bases left in between. The CDR3 protein is CASSELEDRASTTNEKLFL. DNA for the CDR3: TGTGCCAGCAGTGAATTAGAGGACAGAGCCTCCACAACTAATGAAAAACTGTTTCTT.

Points on this clonotype: A read error is possible here, since a much larger clone lies one base away. The rearrangement joins TRBV29-1 to TRBJ1-1; TRBD1 aligns across 7 bases. Unmatched junction bases numbered 13, after V lost 7 bases and J lost 5 bases. CDR1 and CDR2 from the germline V gene are SQVTM and ANQGSEA. This CDR3 has 14 residues. CDR3 sequence (DNA): TGCAGCGCTTATGACAGGGTCTATGGTACTGAAGCTTTCTTT. This translates into CSAYDRVYGTEAFF.

The chain couples TRBV28 to TRBJ2-2; D is unclear. The germline CDR1 and CDR2 sequences are MDHEN and SYDVKM. The CDR3 covers 18 residues. The ends were cut back, 6 bases at V and 0 bases at J, with 20 bases in the middle. The CDR3 loop reads CASSQDSSGGPNTGELFF. The CDR3 DNA reads TGTGCCAGCAGCCAAGATTCGTCCGGTGGACCGAACACCGGGGAGCTGTTTTTT.

This clonotype was seen more than once but under ten times. A junction boundary mismatches the germline segment, possibly from a read error. This chain connects TRBV28 to TRBJ2-1; a possible D gene is TRBD2 (5 bases). The germline V gene encodes CDR1 MDHEN and CDR2 SYDVKM. The CDR3 length is 15 residues. The chain's CDR3 is CASKLSLANYDEQFF. In nucleotides, the CDR3 is TGTGCCAGCAAGTTGTCTCTAGCAAACTACGATGAGCAGTTCTTC. Complete variable domain (other parts from reference TRBV28 and TRBJ2-1): DVKVTQSSRYLVKRTGEKVFLECVQDMDHENMFWYRQDPGLGLRLIYFSYDVKMKEKGDIPEGYSVSREKKERFSLILESASTNQTSMYLCASKLSLANYDEQFFGPGTRLTVL.

This clonotype was seen only a few times. V gene TRBV10-3 combines with J gene TRBJ2-5; D is uncertain. Per germline, CDR1 ENHRY and CDR2 SYGVKD. Between the trimmed V and J ends, which lost 2 bases and 5 bases, there was a span of 9 bases. The CDR3 is 13 amino acids. The CDR3 sequence is CAISERPWETQYF. In DNA, the CDR3 is TGTGCCATCAGTGAGAGACCCTGGGAGACCCAGTACTTC.

The table lists this clonotype with many counts. The junction departs from germline at one end; a sequencing error may be responsible. This chain uses TRBV28 with TRBJ2-7; D is undetermined. The CDR3 has 14 amino acids. Germline CDR1 is MDHEN and CDR2 is SYDVKM. CDR3 bases: TGTGCCAGCAGTGGAGACGGCTCTTCCTTCGAGCAGTACTTC. It yields the protein CASSGDGSSFEQYF.

This clonotype was detected many times. V usage is TRBV10-3 and J usage is TRBJ2-7; TRBD2 aligns across 10 bases. Losses at the gene ends were 6 bases for V and 5 bases for J; bases not matched to a gene: 7. Germline-derived CDR1 and CDR2 are ENHRY and SYGVKD. This CDR3 is built from 14 residues. CDR3 region: CAIRASGGADEQYF. Here the CDR3 DNA reads TGTGCCATCAGGGCCAGCGGGGGGGCGGACGAGCAGTACTTC.

The sample holds many counts of this clonotype. This chain connects TRBV13 to TRBJ2-2; D uncertain. V lost 5 bases and J lost 1, with 8 bases in between. Germline lookup yields CDR1 PRHDT and CDR2 FYEKMQ (reference sequence). This CDR3 contains 14 residues. CDR3 nucleotide sequence: TGTGCCAGCAGCCCGGGTGGGAACACCGGGGAGCTGTTTTTT. It specifies CASSPGGNTGELFF. The full variable domain, rest sourced from reference TRBV13 and TRBJ2-2, is AAGVIQSPRHLIKEKRETATLKCYPIPRHDTVYWYQQGPGQDPQFLISFYEKMQSDKGSIPDRFSAQQFSDYHSELNMSSLELGDSALYFCASSPGGNTGELFFGEGSRLTVL.

This clonotype showed up many times. This chain uses TRBV20-1 with TRBJ2-5; D possibly uses TRBD1 or TRBD2 (5 bases each). V lost 1 base to trimming and J lost 5 bases, with 14 bases between them. The CDR3 totals 14 residues. Germline loops: CDR1 DFQATT, CDR2 SNEGSKA (reference sequence). This chain's CDR3 is CSARAAGSGETQYF. DNA for the CDR3: TGCAGTGCTAGAGCGGCAGGGTCGGGGGAGACCCAGTACTTC.

A word on this clonotype: A much larger clone lies one base from this, so it may be a read error. The chain recombines TRBV6-1 with TRBJ1-6, with D unresolved. This CDR3 comprises 15 residues. V shed 5 bases and J shed 0 bases, with 8 bases lying between them. CDR1 and CDR2 (germline): MNHNS, SASEGT. For the CDR3, the DNA is TGTGCCAGCAGTTTTGAGAGCTCCTATAATTCACCCCTCCACTTT. Translation: CASSFESSYNSPLHF.

This clonotype was seen ten or more times. The chain recombines TRBV28 with TRBJ2-7; a possible D gene is TRBD2 (6 bases). V was shortened by 7 bases and J by 2 bases, with 12 bases between the two germline ends. Germline V gene sequence: CDR1 MDHEN, CDR2 SYDVKM. The CDR3 is 13 amino acids. CDR3 bases: TGTGCCAGCACCTCTGGGGGGACCTACGAGCAGTACTTC. Protein product: CASTSGGTYEQYF.

The chain recombines TRBV4-1 with TRBJ2-7, with 9 bases aligning to TRBD1. After removal of 1 base from V and 5 bases from J, the junction contained 6 bases not matched to a gene. The CDR3 covers 15 residues. In germline, CDR1 is MGHRA, CDR2 YSYEKL. CDR3 in amino acids: CASSQGNRGLNEQYF. In DNA, the CDR3 is TGCGCCAGCAGCCAAGGTAACAGGGGGCTGAACGAGCAGTACTTC.

This clonotype was detected only a few times. The chain couples TRBV6-1 to TRBJ1-6; D remains ambiguous. This CDR3 has 14 residues. V was trimmed by 6 bases and J by 11 bases, leaving 17 bases between them. Germline-derived CDR1 and CDR2 are MNHNS and SASEGT. CDR3 protein: CASRNRAKNPPLHF. The DNA of the CDR3 is TGTGCCAGCAGGAACCGGGCCAAAAATCCACCCCTCCACTTT.

This sequence joins TRBV11-2 and TRBJ1-1, with 8 bases aligning to TRBD1. V was clipped by 5 bases and J by 2 bases; unmatched bases: 10. Germline CDR1 SGHAT, CDR2 FQNNGV. The CDR3 spans 16 residues. The CDR3 is CASSPWAPGGNTEAFF. DNA of the CDR3: TGTGCCAGCAGCCCCTGGGCCCCAGGGGGCAACACTGAAGCTTTCTTT.

This clonotype came up many times. The chain employs TRBV28 and TRBJ1-2, with D possibly matching TRBD1 (5 bases). There are 15 residues in the CDR3. The V end lost 3 bases, the J end lost 1 base, and 12 bases lay between the germline ends. Germline values: CDR1 MDHEN, CDR2 SYDVKM. In nucleotides, the CDR3 is TGTGCCAGCAGTTTGGGGGGGTTCGGTAACTATGGCTACACCTTC. It specifies CASSLGGFGNYGYTF.

In its sample, this clonotype was seen many times. V is TRBV5-1 and J is TRBJ1-2, with TRBD1 matching over 9 bases. Germline CDR1 is SGHRS and CDR2 is YFSETQ. V lost 4 bases and J lost 7; bases outside the gene matches: 5. The CDR3 has 13 amino acids. The CDR3 bases are TGCGCCAGCAGCATGGACAGGGGCCCTGGCTACACCTTC. Translation: CASSMDRGPGYTF.

As for this clonotype: A read error is possible here, since a much larger clone lies one base away. The rearrangement joins TRBV7-6 to TRBJ2-1; 13 bases align to TRBD2. Germline V lookup: CDR1 SGHVS, CDR2 FNYEAQ. The V segment lost 2 bases and the J segment 7 bases; nucleotides outside the gene matches: 8. The CDR3 runs to 17 residues. The CDR3 is CASSLPTSGGSDNEQFF. The CDR3 region has the DNA TGTGCCAGCAGCTTACCGACTAGCGGGGGGAGCGATAATGAGCAGTTCTTC. Supplemented by reference TRBV7-6 and TRBJ2-1, the full variable domain reads GAGVSQSPRYKVTKRGQDVALRCDPISGHVSLYWYRQALGQGPEFLTYFNYEAQQDKSGLPNDRFSAERPEGSISTLTIQRTEQRDSAMYRCASSLPTSGGSDNEQFFGPGTRLTVL.

This clonotype was observed at least ten times. The V call is TRBV28, the J call TRBJ2-7, with TRBD2 matching over 13 bases. Germline trimming cut 6 bases from V and 5 bases from J; bases unmatched to any gene: 4. From germline, CDR1 is MDHEN and CDR2 SYDVKM. This CDR3 is 14 amino acids long. The CDR3 DNA follows: TGTGCCAGCAGAACTAGCGGGAGGGCCAACGAGCAGTACTTC. Amino acids: CASRTSGRANEQYF.

Many counts were recorded for this clonotype. J is TRBJ1-3 and V is TRBV28; no reliable D call. Trimming removed 4 bases from V and 2 bases from J, with 12 bases in between. The CDR3 is 15 amino acids. Germline V gene lookup returns CDR1 MDHEN and CDR2 SYDVKM. The CDR3 bases are TGTGCCAGCAGTTCGAGAACGGGGACTGGAAACACCATATATTTT. This sequence encodes CASSSRTGTGNTIYF.

As regards this clonotype: A much more abundant neighbour one base away suggests this may be a read error. V and J are TRBV2 and TRBJ2-1, with 11 bases fitting TRBD2. The germline gives CDR1 SNHLY, CDR2 FYNNEI. The CDR3 is 14 amino acids. The ends lost 8 bases at V and 4 bases at J; junction bases unmatched: 4. The CDR3 sequence is CASGGTSGYNEQFF. Here the CDR3 DNA reads TGTGCCAGCGGGGGGACTAGCGGTTACAATGAGCAGTTCTTC.

This clonotype was counted at least ten times. This chain uses TRBV11-3 with TRBJ2-1, with 10 bases identical to TRBD2. The J segment lost 8 bases and the V segment lost 5 bases, leaving 9 bases of the junction unmatched. Germline CDR1 is SGHNT and CDR2 is YENEEA. The CDR3 length is 15 residues. The CDR3 bases are TGTGCCAGCAGCCGTCCTAGCGGGAGTAGGTATGAGCAGTTCTTC. Its translation: CASSRPSGSRYEQFF.

This clonotype was recorded at least ten times. The chain employs TRBV20-1 and TRBJ2-3; 8 bases are shared with TRBD1. Germline-derived CDR1 and CDR2 are DFQATT and SNEGSKA (reference sequence). V lost 3 bases and J lost 0; bases outside the gene matches: 5. The CDR3 is 15 residues long. CDR3 coding DNA: TGCAGTGCTAGGCCAGGGGGCCTTAGCACAGATACGCAGTATTTT. This gives the protein CSARPGGLSTDTQYF.

This clonotype was recorded at least ten times. The CDR3 DNA reads as TGCAGCGTTGAATGGGCTAGTCTCACAGATACGCAGTATTTT. Protein sequence: CSVEWASLTDTQYF. The chain employs TRBV29-1 and TRBJ2-3; no clear D. The CDR3 extends over 14 amino acids. Germline CDR1 reads SQVTM; CDR2 reads ANQGSEA. V dropped 2 bases and J dropped 2 bases, with 11 bases sitting between them.

About this clonotype itself: The CDR3 does not close with the conserved phenylalanine or tryptophan, likely indicating a read error. This rearrangement joins TRBV30 to TRBJ1-1; weak D call: TRBD1 (5 bases). In germline, CDR1 is GTSNPN, CDR2 SVGIG (reference sequence). The V end lost 3 bases, the J end lost 4 bases, and 18 bases lay between the germline ends. CDR3 length equals 15 residues. As DNA, the CDR3 is TGTGCCTGGAGCCCCGGGGAGGGGTTGGTCACTGAAGCTTTCCTT. Amino acid sequence: CAWSPGEGLVTEAFL.

The gene calls are TRBV7-8 and TRBJ2-5; TRBD2 agrees at 8 bases. J was trimmed by 5 bases and V by 4 bases; bases with no gene match: 3. Germline V CDR1 and CDR2: SGHVS, FQNEAQ. This CDR3 is 13 amino acids long. Here the CDR3 DNA reads TGTGCCAGCAGCTCGGGGGGGCCCGAGACCCAGTACTTC. Protein sequence: CASSSGGPETQYF.

This clonotype was seen many times. V is TRBV3-1 and J is TRBJ2-1, with 9 bases that match TRBD2. Germline CDR1 reads LGHDT; CDR2 reads YNNKEL (reference sequence). Trimming took 4 bases from V and 3 from J; bases not matched to a gene: 7. The CDR3 totals 16 residues. CDR3 nucleotides: TGTGCCAGCAGCCCATCCGGGACTAGCCGCTACAATGAGCAGTTCTTC. This translates into CASSPSGTSRYNEQFF.

This clonotype was counted many times. The chain has TRBV2 and TRBJ1-1; 8 nucleotides agree with TRBD1. The germline V gene has CDR1 SNHLY and CDR2 FYNNEI. V shed 8 bases, J shed 0 bases, and the junction held 8 bases outside the gene matches. The CDR3 loop spans 15 amino acids. The CDR3 nucleotides are TGTGCCAGCGGGGTGACAGGGGCCCTGAACACTGAAGCTTTCTTT. The encoded protein is CASGVTGALNTEAFF.